A single sample is the source of the 20 T cell receptor beta chains below, sequenced in a study of T cell repertoires in cytomegalovirus infection. For these TCRs, the target antigens are not known. TCRdb redid the calling of the reads with MiXCR, one entry per CDR3 protein. Here the sample spans about 500,000 distinct CDR3 sequences, 30% to 40% being singletons. Sequencing used cultured PBMCs, obtained from culture after CMV antigen stimulation. These receptors were obtained from a human donor in good health (CMV status not recorded). Some clones in this sample may be carry-over from other donors' samples.

The genes are TRBV29-1 and TRBJ2-6; no definite D call. In germline, CDR1 is SQVTM, CDR2 ANQGSEA. This CDR3 region has 13 residues. V lost 5 bases to trimming and J lost 2 bases, with 7 bases between them. CDR3 sequence (DNA): TGCAGCGTTCGACCCGCTGGGGCCAACGTCCTGACTTTC. It specifies CSVRPAGANVLTF.

The chain uses TRBV6-2 or TRBV6-3 and TRBJ1-5, with D perhaps matching TRBD1 (6 bases). V was shortened by 0 bases and J by 7 bases, with 10 bases between the two germline ends. Germline lookup yields CDR1 MNHEY and CDR2 SVGEGT. The CDR3 length is 14 residues. CDR3 bases: TGTGCCAGCAGTTACTCACAGGGATACCAGCCCCAGCATTTT. Translated: CASSYSQGYQPQHF.

The chain has TRBV4-2 and TRBJ2-1; TRBD2 matches at 13 bases. CDR1 and CDR2 (germline): LGHNA, YNFKEQ. The CDR3 length is 17 residues. V trimming: 1 base; J trimming: 6 bases; junction bases outside the gene matches: 6. The CDR3 DNA follows: TGTGCCAGCAGCCAAGGGGGGACTAGCGGGACAGGCAATGAGCAGTTCTTC. Protein product: CASSQGGTSGTGNEQFF.

The gene calls are TRBV30 and TRBJ2-5; D gene ambiguous. The V end was cut by 0 bases, the J end by 4 bases, with 12 bases between. This CDR3 region has 14 residues. The germline V gene has CDR1 GTSNPN and CDR2 SVGIG (reference sequence). This CDR3 is CAWSVENSGETQYF. In nucleotides, the CDR3 is TGTGCCTGGAGTGTTGAGAATAGTGGAGAGACCCAGTACTTC.

This sequence joins TRBV5-1 and TRBJ1-1; 7 bases are shared with TRBD1. The ends lost 4 bases at V and 4 bases at J; junction bases unmatched: 7. Germline V gene data show CDR1 as SGHRS and CDR2 as YFSETQ. CDR3 length: 14 amino acids. In DNA form, the CDR3 reads TGCGCCAGCAGCGAAGACAGGGTAATCACTGAAGCTTTCTTT. Translation gives CASSEDRVITEAFF.

This clonotype has just a few counts. The V and J genes are TRBV7-9 and TRBJ1-4; D is uncertain. CDR3 size: 14 residues. Germline CDR1 and CDR2: SEHNR and FQNEAQ (reference sequence). V was trimmed by 3 bases and J by 10 bases, leaving 15 bases between them. In DNA, the CDR3 is TGTGCCAGCAGCTTGGCAGCGAGGGTCACAAAACTGTTTTTT. As protein: CASSLAARVTKLFF.

There are many counts of this clonotype. At one of its ends the junction is not consistent with the germline gene, which may arise from a read error. The genes are TRBV2 and TRBJ2-5, with D tentatively TRBD2 (6 bases). From germline, CDR1 is SNHLY and CDR2 FYNNEI. This CDR3 contains 13 residues. The CDR3 loop is CANQRGGEETQYF. The CDR3 DNA follows: TGCGCCAACCAACGAGGAGGGGAAGAGACCCAGTACTTC.

The chain links TRBV29-1 to TRBJ2-1; D tentatively fits TRBD1 or TRBD2 (6 bases each). CDR1 SQVTM and CDR2 ANQGSEA come from the germline V gene. The CDR3 length is 14 residues. Between the trimmed V and J ends, which lost 1 base and 5 bases, there was a span of 12 bases. Written as DNA, the CDR3 is TGCAGCGTTGAAGCGGGGGCGCTTAACAATGAGCAGTTCTTC. Its protein is CSVEAGALNNEQFF.

At least ten counts were recorded for this clonotype. V and J are TRBV7-8 and TRBJ2-1; 8 bases align to TRBD2. The germline gives CDR1 SGHVS, CDR2 FQNEAQ. CDR3 length: 16 residues. The trim removed 5 bases at V and 5 bases at J, leaving 11 bases unmatched. This CDR3 reads CASSTTSAMTNNEQFF. The CDR3 nucleotides read TGTGCCAGCAGCACGACTAGCGCCATGACCAACAATGAGCAGTTCTTC.

The DNA for the CDR3 is TGTGCCAGCAGCTCCCAGGCGGGGACTAGCGGGAGGGCCAACGAGCAGTTCTTC. Amino acid sequence: CASSSQAGTSGRANEQFF. This sequence joins TRBV12-3 or TRBV12-4 and TRBJ2-1; 16 bases are a match to TRBD2. The CDR3 covers 18 residues. V was clipped by 6 bases and J by 10 bases; unmatched bases: 15.

This clonotype showed up just a few times. The chain carries TRBV6-1 and TRBJ1-1; no clear D gene. This CDR3 spans 12 amino acids. From germline, CDR1 is MNHNS and CDR2 SASEGT. The ends were cut back, 10 bases at V and 1 base at J, with 10 bases in the middle. The CDR3 sequence is CATGRANTEAFF. In DNA form, the CDR3 reads TGTGCCACCGGGAGGGCGAACACTGAAGCTTTCTTT.

V and J are TRBV19 and TRBJ1-1, with 7 bases lining up with TRBD1. The J segment lost 0 bases and the V segment lost 4 bases, leaving 8 bases of the junction unmatched. In germline, CDR1 is LNHDA, CDR2 SQIVND (reference sequence). The length of the CDR3 is 16 residues. In DNA form, the CDR3 reads TGTGCCAGTAGTACGACAGGGAACCTATTGAACACTGAAGCTTTCTTT. This gives the protein CASSTTGNLLNTEAFF. The full variable domain, rest sourced from reference TRBV19 and TRBJ1-1, is DGGITQSPKYLFRKEGQNVTLSCEQNLNHDAMYWYRQDPGQGLRLIYYSQIVNDFQKGDIAEGYSVSREKKESFPLTVTSAQKNPTAFYLCASSTTGNLLNTEAFFGQGTRLTVV.

The sample holds a few counts of this clonotype. This chain's CDR3 is CASSLMGAGETQYF. The DNA of the CDR3 is TGTGCCAGCAGCTTAATGGGAGCCGGTGAGACCCAGTACTTC. The V and J genes are TRBV7-2 and TRBJ2-5, with a weak D call TRBD2 (5 bases). CDR3 length equals 14 residues. V lost 2 bases and J lost 5, with 12 bases in between. From germline, CDR1 is SGHTA and CDR2 FQGNSA. Combining the CDR3 with reference TRBV7-2 and TRBJ2-5 gives the whole variable domain GAGVSQSPSNKVTEKGKDVELRCDPISGHTALYWYRQSLGQGLEFLIYFQGNSAPDKSGLPSDRFSAERTGGSVSTLTIQRTQQEDSAVYLCASSLMGAGETQYFGPGTRLLVL.

This clonotype was detected only a few times. The chain has TRBV28 and TRBJ2-1, with a possible D match to TRBD2 (7 bases). The ends were cut back, 6 bases at V and 3 bases at J, with 15 bases in the middle. Germline V gene lookup returns CDR1 MDHEN and CDR2 SYDVKM. The CDR3 has 15 residues. The CDR3 coding sequence is TGTGCCAGCAGAGGGGGGGCGCGCCTCTACAATGAGCAGTTCTTC. Protein product: CASRGGARLYNEQFF.

This clonotype turned up a few times. The V gene is TRBV7-9, the J gene TRBJ2-1; 12 bases fit TRBD1. There are 14 residues in the CDR3. Trimming cost V 10 bases and J 7 bases; bases outside gene matches: 8. Looked up from germline, CDR1 is SEHNR and CDR2 is FQNEAQ (reference sequence). The CDR3 region has the DNA TGTGCCACGCTGGGGGGACAGGGGGCGAATGAGCAGTTCTTC. As protein: CATLGGQGANEQFF.

V gene TRBV19 combines with J gene TRBJ1-5; D unresolved. The CDR3 loop spans 14 amino acids. Trimming removed 7 bases at V and 7 bases at J, with 17 bases between. CDR1 and CDR2 from the germline V gene are LNHDA and SQIVND (reference sequence). The CDR3 DNA reads as TGTGCCAGTACCCCCTTTTCGGGAGGGCAGCCCCAGCATTTT. Encoded protein: CASTPFSGGQPQHF.

In this sample, this clonotype turned up a few times. The genes are TRBV14 and TRBJ1-1; unclear D gene. Germline assignment: CDR1 SGHDN and CDR2 FVKESK. The CDR3 extends over 15 amino acids. The V and J ends lost 0 bases and 10 bases respectively, with 18 bases between them. This chain's CDR3 is CASSQDSGGGFGAFF. CDR3 DNA sequence: TGTGCCAGCAGCCAAGATTCAGGAGGTGGGTTCGGAGCTTTCTTT.

This rearrangement joins TRBV28 to TRBJ1-1; D is unclear. V was pared by 6 bases and J by 3 bases, with 8 bases between. Germline CDR1 is MDHEN and CDR2 is SYDVKM. The CDR3 loop spans 12 amino acids. The CDR3 region has the DNA TGTGCCAGCAGCACAGTGTACACTGAAGCTTTCTTT. Residues: CASSTVYTEAFF. Based on the CDR3 plus reference TRBV28 and TRBJ1-1, the full variable domain is DVKVTQSSRYLVKRTGEKVFLECVQDMDHENMFWYRQDPGLGLRLIYFSYDVKMKEKGDIPEGYSVSREKKERFSLILESASTNQTSMYLCASSTVYTEAFFGQGTRLTVV.

In its sample, this clonotype was seen a few times. The chain carries TRBV5-1 and TRBJ2-1; 10 bases match TRBD2. CDR1 and CDR2 (germline): SGHRS, YFSETQ. V was pared by 5 bases and J by 6 bases, with 8 bases of the junction left unmatched. There are 15 residues in the CDR3. This chain's CDR3 is CASRLDLAGVNEQFF. CDR3 sequence (DNA): TGCGCCAGCAGATTAGATCTAGCGGGAGTCAATGAGCAGTTCTTC.

The genes are TRBV20-1 and TRBJ1-6; a possible D gene is TRBD1 (6 bases). The V and J ends lost 2 bases and 6 bases respectively, with 20 bases between them. CDR1 and CDR2 (germline): DFQATT, SNEGSKA (reference sequence). The CDR3 runs to 17 residues. CDR3 bases: TGCAGTGCTAGACCTACAGGGAACTGGGAAACTAATTCACCCCTCCACTTT. This codes for CSARPTGNWETNSPLHF.